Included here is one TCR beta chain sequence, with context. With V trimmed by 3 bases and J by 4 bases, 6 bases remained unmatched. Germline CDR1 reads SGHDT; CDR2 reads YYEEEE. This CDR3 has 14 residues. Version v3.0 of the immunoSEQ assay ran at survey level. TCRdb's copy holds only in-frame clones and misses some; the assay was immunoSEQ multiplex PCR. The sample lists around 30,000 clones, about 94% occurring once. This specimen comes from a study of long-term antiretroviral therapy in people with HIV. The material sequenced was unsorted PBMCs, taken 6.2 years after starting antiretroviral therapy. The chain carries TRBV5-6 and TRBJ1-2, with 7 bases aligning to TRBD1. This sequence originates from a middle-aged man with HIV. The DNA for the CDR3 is TGTGCCAGCAGCTGGCAGGGGGGTGGCTATGGCTACACCTTC. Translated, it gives CASSWQGGGYGYTF. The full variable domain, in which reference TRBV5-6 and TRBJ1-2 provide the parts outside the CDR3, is DAGVTQSPTHLIKTRGQQVTLRCSPKSGHDTVSWYQQALGQGPQFIFQYYEEEERQRGNFPDRFSGHQFPNYSSELNVNALLLGDSALYLCASSWQGGGYGYTFGSGTRLTVV.